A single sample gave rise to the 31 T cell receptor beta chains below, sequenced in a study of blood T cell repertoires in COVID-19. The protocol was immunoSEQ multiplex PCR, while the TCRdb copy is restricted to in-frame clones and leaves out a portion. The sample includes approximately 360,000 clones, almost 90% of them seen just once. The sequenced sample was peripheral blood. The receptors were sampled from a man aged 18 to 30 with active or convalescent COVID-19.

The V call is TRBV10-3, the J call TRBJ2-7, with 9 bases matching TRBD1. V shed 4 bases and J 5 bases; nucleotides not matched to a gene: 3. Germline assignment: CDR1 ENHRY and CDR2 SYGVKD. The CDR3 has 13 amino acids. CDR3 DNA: TGTGCCATCAGTGGGGGACAGGGTAACGAGCAGTACTTC. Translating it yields CAISGGQGNEQYF.

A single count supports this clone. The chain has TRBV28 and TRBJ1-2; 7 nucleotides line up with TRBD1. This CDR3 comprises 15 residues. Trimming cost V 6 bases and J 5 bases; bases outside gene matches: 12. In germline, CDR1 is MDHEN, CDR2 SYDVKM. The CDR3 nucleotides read TGTGCCAGCAGCCGTATGGACAGGCCCTATTATGGCTACACCTTC. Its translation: CASSRMDRPYYGYTF.

The CDR3 here is CASSPPSGRANEQFF. The CDR3 DNA reads as TGTGCCAGCAGCCCCCCTAGCGGGAGGGCTAATGAGCAGTTCTTC. This rearrangement joins TRBV3-1 (or the pseudogene TRBV3-2) to TRBJ2-1; 12 bases agree with TRBD2. The CDR3 covers 15 residues. Germline V gives CDR1 LGHDT, CDR2 YNNKEL (reference sequence). The J segment lost 7 bases and the V segment lost 4 bases, leaving 5 bases of the junction unmatched.

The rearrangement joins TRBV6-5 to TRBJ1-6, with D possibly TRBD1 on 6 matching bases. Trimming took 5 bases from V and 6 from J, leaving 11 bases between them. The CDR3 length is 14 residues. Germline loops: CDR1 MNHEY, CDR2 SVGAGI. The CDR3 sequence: CASSLTGFNSPLHF. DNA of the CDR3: TGTGCCAGCAGTCTAACAGGGTTTAATTCACCCCTCCACTTT.

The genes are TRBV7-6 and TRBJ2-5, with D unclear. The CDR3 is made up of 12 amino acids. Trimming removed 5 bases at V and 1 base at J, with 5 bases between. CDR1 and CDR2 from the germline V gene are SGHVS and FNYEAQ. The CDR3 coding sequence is TGTGCCAGCAGCGGCACCCAAGAGACCCAGTACTTC. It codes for CASSGTQETQYF.

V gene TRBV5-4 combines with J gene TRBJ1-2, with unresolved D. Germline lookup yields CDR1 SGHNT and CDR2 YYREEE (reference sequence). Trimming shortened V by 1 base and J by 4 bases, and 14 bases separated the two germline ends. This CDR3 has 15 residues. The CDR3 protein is CASSLPKGAFYGYTF. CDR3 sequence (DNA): TGTGCCAGCAGCTTGCCCAAGGGAGCTTTCTATGGCTACACCTTC.

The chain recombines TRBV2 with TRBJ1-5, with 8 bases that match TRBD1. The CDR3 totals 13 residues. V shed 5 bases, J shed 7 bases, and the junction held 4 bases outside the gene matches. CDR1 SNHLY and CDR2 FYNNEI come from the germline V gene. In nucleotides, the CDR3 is TGTGCCAGCAGTCAGGGGGCTGGACAGCCCCAGCATTTT. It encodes CASSQGAGQPQHF.

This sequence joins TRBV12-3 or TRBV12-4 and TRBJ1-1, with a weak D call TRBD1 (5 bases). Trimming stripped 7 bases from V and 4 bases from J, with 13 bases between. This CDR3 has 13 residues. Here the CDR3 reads CASTSLGGTEAFF. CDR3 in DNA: TGTGCCAGCACCTCCCTGGGGGGCACTGAAGCTTTCTTT.

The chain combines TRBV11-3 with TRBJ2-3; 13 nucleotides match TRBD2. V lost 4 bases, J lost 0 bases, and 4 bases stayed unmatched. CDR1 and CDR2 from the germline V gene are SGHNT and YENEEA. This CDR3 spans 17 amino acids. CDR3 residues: CASSSGTSGVSTDTQYF. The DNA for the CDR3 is TGTGCCAGCAGCTCCGGGACTAGCGGGGTGAGCACAGATACGCAGTATTTT.

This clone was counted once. The CDR3 is CASSQEDRGRETQYF. Here the CDR3 DNA reads TGCGCCAGCAGCCAAGAGGACAGGGGACGGGAGACCCAGTACTTC. The chain is built from TRBV4-3 and TRBJ2-5; 9 nucleotides line up with TRBD1. J lost 5 bases, V lost 0 bases, and 4 bases had no gene match. The CDR3 sequence is 15 residues long. CDR1 and CDR2 (germline): LGHNA, YSLEER.

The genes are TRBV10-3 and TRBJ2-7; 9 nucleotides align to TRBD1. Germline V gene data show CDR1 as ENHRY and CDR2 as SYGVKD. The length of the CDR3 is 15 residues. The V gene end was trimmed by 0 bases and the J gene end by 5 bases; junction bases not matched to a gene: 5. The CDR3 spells CAISESTGGGDEQYF. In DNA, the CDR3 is TGTGCCATCAGTGAGTCGACAGGGGGAGGAGACGAGCAGTACTTC.

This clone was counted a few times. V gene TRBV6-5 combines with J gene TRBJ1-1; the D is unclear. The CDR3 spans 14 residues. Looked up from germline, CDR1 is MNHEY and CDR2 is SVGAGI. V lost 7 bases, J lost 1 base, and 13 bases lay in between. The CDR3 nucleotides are TGTGCCAGCACCTCGGGGTGGGGGAACACTGAAGCTTTCTTT. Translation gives CASTSGWGNTEAFF.

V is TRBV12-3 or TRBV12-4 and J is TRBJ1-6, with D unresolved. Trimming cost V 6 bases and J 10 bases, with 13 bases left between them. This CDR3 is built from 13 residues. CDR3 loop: CASSAAVGSPLHF. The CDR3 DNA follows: TGTGCCAGCAGCGCGGCGGTTGGGTCACCCCTCCACTTT.

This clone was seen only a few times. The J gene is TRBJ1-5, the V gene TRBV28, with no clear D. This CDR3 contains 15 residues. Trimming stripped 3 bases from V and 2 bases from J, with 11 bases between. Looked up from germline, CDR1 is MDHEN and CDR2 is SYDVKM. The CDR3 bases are TGTGCCAGCAGTTTCCCTCCAGAGGGCAATCAGCCCCAGCATTTT. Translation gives CASSFPPEGNQPQHF.

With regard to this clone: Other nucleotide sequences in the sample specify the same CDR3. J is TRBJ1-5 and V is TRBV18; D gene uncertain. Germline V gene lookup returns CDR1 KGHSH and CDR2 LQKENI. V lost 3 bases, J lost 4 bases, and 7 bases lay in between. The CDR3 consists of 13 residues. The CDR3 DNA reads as TGTGCCAGCTCACCTGGCCAAAATCAGCCCCAGCATTTT. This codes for CASSPGQNQPQHF.

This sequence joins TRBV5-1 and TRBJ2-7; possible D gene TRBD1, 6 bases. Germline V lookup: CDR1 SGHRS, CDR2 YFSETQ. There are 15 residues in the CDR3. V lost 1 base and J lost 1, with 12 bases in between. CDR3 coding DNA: TGCGCCAGCAGCTTGTTTCAGGGGAGTTCCTACGAGCAGTACTTC. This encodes CASSLFQGSSYEQYF.

CDR3 nucleotides: TGTGCCAGCAGCTTAGGAGCAGGGGCACTTAACACCGGGGAGCTGTTTTTT. It translates to CASSLGAGALNTGELFF. The chain links TRBV7-3 to TRBJ2-2; a weak D match, TRBD1 (6 bases). Germline CDR1 reads SGHTA; CDR2 reads FQGTGA. The CDR3 length is 17 residues. Trimming stripped 2 bases from V and 2 bases from J, with 15 bases between.

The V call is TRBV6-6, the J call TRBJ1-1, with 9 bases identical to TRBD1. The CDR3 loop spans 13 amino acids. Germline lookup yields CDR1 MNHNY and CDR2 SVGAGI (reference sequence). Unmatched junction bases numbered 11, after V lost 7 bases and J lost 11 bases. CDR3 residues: CASTTSGTGSAFF. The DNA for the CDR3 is TGTGCCAGCACCACCTCCGGGACAGGGTCGGCTTTCTTT.

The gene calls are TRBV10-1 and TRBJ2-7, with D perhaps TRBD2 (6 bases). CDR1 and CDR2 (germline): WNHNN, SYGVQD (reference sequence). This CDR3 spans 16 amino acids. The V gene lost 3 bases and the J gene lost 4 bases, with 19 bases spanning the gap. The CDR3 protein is CASSDRGEDPQYEQYF. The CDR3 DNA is TGCGCCAGCAGTGATCGAGGGGAGGATCCGCAGTACGAGCAGTACTTC.

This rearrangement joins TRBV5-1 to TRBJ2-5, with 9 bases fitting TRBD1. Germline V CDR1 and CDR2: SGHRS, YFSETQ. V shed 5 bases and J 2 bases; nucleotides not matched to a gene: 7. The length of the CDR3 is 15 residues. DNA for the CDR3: TGCGCCAGCAGTTGGGGGGACAGGGATCAAGAGACCCAGTACTTC. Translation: CASSWGDRDQETQYF.

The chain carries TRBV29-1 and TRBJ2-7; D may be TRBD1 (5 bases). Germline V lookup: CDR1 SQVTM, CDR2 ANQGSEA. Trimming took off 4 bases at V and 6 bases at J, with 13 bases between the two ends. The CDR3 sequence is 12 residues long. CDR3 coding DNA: TGCAGCGTTGCCCTCAGGGCCGGCGAGCAGTACTTC. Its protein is CSVALRAGEQYF.

For the CDR3, the DNA is TGTGCCAGCTCACCACTCCTAGGTAATGAGCAGTTCTTC. Translating it yields CASSPLLGNEQFF. The genes are TRBV18 and TRBJ2-1; no clear D gene. V lost 1 base and J lost 7, with 8 bases in between. The germline gives CDR1 KGHSH, CDR2 LQKENI. The CDR3 consists of 13 residues.

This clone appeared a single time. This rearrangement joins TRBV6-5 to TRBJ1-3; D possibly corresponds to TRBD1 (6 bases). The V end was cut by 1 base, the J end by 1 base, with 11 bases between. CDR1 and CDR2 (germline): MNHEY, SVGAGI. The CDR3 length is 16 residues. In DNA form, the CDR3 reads TGTGCCAGCAGTTACTACAGGGTAGAATCTGGAAACACCATATATTTT. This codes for CASSYYRVESGNTIYF.

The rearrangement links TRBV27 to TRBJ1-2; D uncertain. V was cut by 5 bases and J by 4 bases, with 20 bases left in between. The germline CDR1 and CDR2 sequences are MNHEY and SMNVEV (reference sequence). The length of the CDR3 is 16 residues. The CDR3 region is CASSQTMSPIVYGYTF. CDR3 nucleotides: TGTGCCAGCAGTCAAACGATGAGCCCCATCGTCTATGGCTACACCTTC.

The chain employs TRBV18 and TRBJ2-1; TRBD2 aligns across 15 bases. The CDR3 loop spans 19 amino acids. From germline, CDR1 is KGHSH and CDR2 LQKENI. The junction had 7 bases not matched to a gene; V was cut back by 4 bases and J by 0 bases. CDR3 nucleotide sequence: TGTGCCAGCTCACGCAGGACTAGCGGGGGGGCAAGCTCCTACAATGAGCAGTTCTTC. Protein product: CASSRRTSGGASSYNEQFF.

This CDR3 reads CASSPRLYRDNQPQHF. The CDR3 nucleotides read TGTGCCAGCAGTCCCCGCCTCTACAGGGACAATCAGCCCCAGCATTTT. The chain couples TRBV6-2 or TRBV6-3 to TRBJ1-5, with TRBD1 as a possible D gene (6 bases). The V and J ends lost 5 bases and 3 bases respectively, with 17 bases between them. The CDR3 consists of 16 residues. The germline CDR1 and CDR2 sequences are MNHEY and SVGEGT.

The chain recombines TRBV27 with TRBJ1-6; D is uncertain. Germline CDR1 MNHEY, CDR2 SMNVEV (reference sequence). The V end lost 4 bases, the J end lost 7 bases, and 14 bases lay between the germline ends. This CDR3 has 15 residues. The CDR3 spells CASSYEGVGNSPLHF. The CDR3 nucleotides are TGTGCCAGCAGTTATGAGGGCGTTGGGAATTCACCCCTCCACTTT.

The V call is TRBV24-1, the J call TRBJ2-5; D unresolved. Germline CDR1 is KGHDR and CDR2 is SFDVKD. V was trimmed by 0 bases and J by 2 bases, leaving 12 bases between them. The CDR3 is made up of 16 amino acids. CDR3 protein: CATSDLRVGGQETQYF. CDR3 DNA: TGTGCCACCAGTGATTTGCGGGTCGGTGGTCAAGAGACCCAGTACTTC.

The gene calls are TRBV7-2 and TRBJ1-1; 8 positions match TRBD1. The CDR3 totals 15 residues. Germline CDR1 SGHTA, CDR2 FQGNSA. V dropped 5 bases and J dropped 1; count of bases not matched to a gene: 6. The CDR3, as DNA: TGTGCCAGCAGCGGAACCGGGACAGGGAACACTGAAGCTTTCTTT. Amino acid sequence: CASSGTGTGNTEAFF. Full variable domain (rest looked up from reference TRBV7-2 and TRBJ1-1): GAGVSQSPSNKVTEKGKDVELRCDPISGHTALYWYRQSLGQGLEFLIYFQGNSAPDKSGLPSDRFSAERTGGSVSTLTIQRTQQEDSAVYLCASSGTGTGNTEAFFGQGTRLTVV.

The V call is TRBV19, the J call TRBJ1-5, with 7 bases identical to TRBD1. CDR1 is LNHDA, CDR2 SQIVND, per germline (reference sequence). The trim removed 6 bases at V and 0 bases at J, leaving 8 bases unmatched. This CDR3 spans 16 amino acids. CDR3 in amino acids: CASSPGTVVSNQPQHF. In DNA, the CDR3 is TGTGCCAGTAGCCCCGGGACAGTGGTTAGCAATCAGCCCCAGCATTTT.

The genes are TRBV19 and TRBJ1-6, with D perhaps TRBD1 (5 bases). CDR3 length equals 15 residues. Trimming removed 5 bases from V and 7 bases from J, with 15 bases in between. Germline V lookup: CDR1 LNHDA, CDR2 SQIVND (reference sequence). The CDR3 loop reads CASSFGPGGNSPLHF. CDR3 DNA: TGTGCCAGTAGTTTCGGGCCGGGGGGGAATTCACCCCTCCACTTT.